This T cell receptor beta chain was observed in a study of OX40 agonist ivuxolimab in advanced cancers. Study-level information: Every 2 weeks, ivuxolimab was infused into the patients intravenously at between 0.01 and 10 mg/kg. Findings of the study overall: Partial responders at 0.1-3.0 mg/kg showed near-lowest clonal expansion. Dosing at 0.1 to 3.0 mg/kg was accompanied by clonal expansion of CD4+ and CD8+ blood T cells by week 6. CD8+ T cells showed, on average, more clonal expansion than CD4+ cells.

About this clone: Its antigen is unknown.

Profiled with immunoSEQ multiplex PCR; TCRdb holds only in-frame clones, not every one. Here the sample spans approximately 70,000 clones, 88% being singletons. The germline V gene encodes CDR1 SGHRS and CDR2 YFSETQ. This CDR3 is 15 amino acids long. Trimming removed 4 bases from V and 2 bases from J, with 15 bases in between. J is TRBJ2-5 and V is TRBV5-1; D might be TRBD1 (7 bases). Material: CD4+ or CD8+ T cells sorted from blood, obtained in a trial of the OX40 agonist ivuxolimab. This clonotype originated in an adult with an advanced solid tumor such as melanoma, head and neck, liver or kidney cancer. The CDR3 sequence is CASSTAGTAQETQYF. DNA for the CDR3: TGCGCCAGCAGCACTGCGGGGACAGCGCAAGAGACCCAGTACTTC.